These 32 T cell receptor beta chains came from one sample sequenced in a study of vaccination effects on CD4 cells after COVID-19. Their specific antigens are unknown. Before sequencing took place, the ViraFEST assay used viral peptide pools to expand antigen-specific CD4+ T cells. Having been cultured for less than 12 days, the cells underwent CD4+ T cell isolation. Profiling relied on immunoSEQ multiplex PCR, and the TCRdb table lists in-frame clones only, not all of them. The sample holds roughly 61,000 clones, more than 80% seen once. The sample consisted of CD4+ T cells from PBMCs cultured with HCoV-229E spike peptides, taken before COVID-19 vaccination. These receptors were obtained from a human donor who received a COVID-19 vaccine.

This clone was seen a single time. J is TRBJ2-2 and V is TRBV5-1; tentatively, D is TRBD1 (5 bases). The CDR3 has 14 residues. Trimming shortened V by 2 bases and J by 3 bases, and 8 bases separated the two germline ends. Looked up from germline, CDR1 is SGHRS and CDR2 is YFSETQ. CDR3 DNA sequence: TGCGCCAGCAGCTTCCAGGGTTACACCGGGGAGCTGTTTTTT. It translates to CASSFQGYTGELFF.

This chain uses TRBV3-1 (or the pseudogene TRBV3-2) with TRBJ2-6; 7 nucleotides match TRBD1. This CDR3 has 15 residues. Germline CDR1 LGHDT, CDR2 YNNKEL (reference sequence). V shed 2 bases, J shed 9 bases, and the junction held 7 bases outside the gene matches. CDR3 sequence: CASSQNIRQGNVLTF. The CDR3 coding sequence is TGTGCCAGCAGCCAAAATATAAGACAGGGCAACGTCCTGACTTTC.

The rearrangement links TRBV9 to TRBJ1-2, with TRBD1 as a possible D gene (6 bases). Looked up from germline, CDR1 is SGDLS and CDR2 is YYNGEE. V shed 6 bases and J shed 5 bases, with 14 bases lying between them. The CDR3 sequence is 13 residues long. The CDR3 coding sequence is TGTGCCAGCACTTCGGGGGGCGGGTATGGCTACACCTTC. This translates into CASTSGGGYGYTF.

This chain joins TRBV30 and TRBJ1-4; D is ambiguous. V dropped 0 bases and J dropped 4 bases, with 9 bases sitting between them. Germline V gene data show CDR1 as GTSNPN and CDR2 as SVGIG (reference sequence). The CDR3 consists of 14 residues. For the CDR3, the DNA is TGTGCCTGGAGTGTAACCGGGCTTAATGAAAAACTGTTTTTT. Amino acid sequence: CAWSVTGLNEKLFF.

The rearrangement joins TRBV19 to TRBJ1-2, with D possibly matching TRBD1 (6 bases). The CDR3 runs to 14 residues. Per germline, CDR1 LNHDA and CDR2 SQIVND (reference sequence). V was pared by 3 bases and J by 5 bases, with 13 bases between. The CDR3 DNA reads TGTGCCAGTAGTATTGAGACAGGACGGTATGGCTACACCTTC. Protein sequence: CASSIETGRYGYTF.

This rearrangement joins TRBV9 to TRBJ1-4; D unclear. The ends were cut back, 0 bases at V and 8 bases at J, with 8 bases in the middle. CDR3 length: 13 residues. Germline V gene lookup returns CDR1 SGDLS and CDR2 YYNGEE. The CDR3 is CASSVGIGEKLFF. DNA of the CDR3: TGTGCCAGCAGCGTAGGGATAGGAGAAAAACTGTTTTTT.

The genes are TRBV30 and TRBJ1-1; 10 nucleotides agree with TRBD1. The germline V gene has CDR1 GTSNPN and CDR2 SVGIG (reference sequence). The CDR3 spans 15 residues. V trimming: 2 bases; J trimming: 10 bases; junction bases outside the gene matches: 13. The CDR3 DNA follows: TGTGCCTGGAGTCCCAACTACTCCCGGGACAGGGGAGCTTTCTTT. Translation gives CAWSPNYSRDRGAFF.

The sample holds one count of this clone. The rearrangement links TRBV9 to TRBJ2-2, with D perhaps being TRBD1 or TRBD2 (5 bases each). There are 14 residues in the CDR3. The germline V gene has CDR1 SGDLS and CDR2 YYNGEE. The V and J ends lost 0 bases and 7 bases respectively, with 10 bases between them. The CDR3 protein is CASSVGGANGELFF. Here the CDR3 DNA reads TGTGCCAGCAGCGTAGGAGGGGCAAACGGGGAGCTGTTTTTT.

The sample holds a few counts of this clone. The chain combines TRBV5-1 with TRBJ1-4, with no clear D. Germline lookup yields CDR1 SGHRS and CDR2 YFSETQ. This CDR3 has 15 residues. V dropped 4 bases and J dropped 2 bases, with 12 bases sitting between them. The CDR3 bases are TGCGCCAGCAGCCAAGGCCGCGGGACTAATGAAAAACTGTTTTTT. Amino acids: CASSQGRGTNEKLFF.

This chain connects TRBV19 to TRBJ1-2; 8 positions agree with TRBD1. Germline assignment: CDR1 LNHDA and CDR2 SQIVND (reference sequence). Trimming removed 1 base from V and 5 bases from J; junction bases left unmatched: 6. The CDR3 loop spans 15 amino acids. Here the CDR3 reads CASSIVGQEIYGYTF. The CDR3 DNA is TGTGCCAGTAGTATAGTGGGACAGGAGATTTATGGCTACACCTTC.

This clone came up a few times. This rearrangement joins TRBV9 to TRBJ1-2; D may be TRBD1 (5 bases). The ends were cut back, 0 bases at V and 3 bases at J, with 9 bases in the middle. Per the germline V gene, CDR1 is SGDLS and CDR2 is YYNGEE. This CDR3 is 14 amino acids long. The CDR3 loop is CASSVDQGHYGYTF. The CDR3 nucleotides are TGTGCCAGCAGCGTAGACCAGGGCCACTATGGCTACACCTTC.

The chain links TRBV30 to TRBJ2-2; D gene unclear. V was pared by 2 bases and J by 1 base, with 8 bases between. CDR1 is GTSNPN and CDR2 is SVGIG in the germline V gene (reference sequence). The CDR3 sequence is 14 residues long. CDR3 loop: CAWSPPQNTGELFF. The CDR3 DNA follows: TGTGCCTGGAGTCCCCCGCAGAACACCGGGGAGCTGTTTTTT. Variable domain in full (rest from reference TRBV30 and TRBJ2-2): SQTIHQWPATLVQPVGSPLSLECTVEGTSNPNLYWYRQAAGRGLQLLFYSVGIGQISSEVPQNLSASRPQDRQFILSSKKLLLSDSGFYLCAWSPPQNTGELFFGEGSRLTVL.

DNA for the CDR3: TGTGCCATCAGTGAGTCCGAGGGGAGAGGGGACACTGAAGCTTTCTTT. Translating gives CAISESEGRGDTEAFF. The chain joins TRBV10-3 to TRBJ1-1, with a weak D call TRBD1 (5 bases). CDR1 is ENHRY and CDR2 is SYGVKD in the germline V gene. This CDR3 is built from 16 residues. With 0 bases removed from V and 3 bases from J, the gap between germline ends came to 14 bases.

A single count supports this clone. This rearrangement joins TRBV19 to TRBJ2-1; TRBD2 matches at 10 bases. The CDR3 totals 14 residues. The trim removed 6 bases at V and 6 bases at J, leaving 5 bases unmatched. Germline CDR1 reads LNHDA; CDR2 reads SQIVND (reference sequence). The CDR3 DNA follows: TGTGCCAGTAGGAGCGGGGGGGCCCCCAATGAGCAGTTCTTC. It specifies CASRSGGAPNEQFF.

V is TRBV5-1 and J is TRBJ1-4, with D unresolved. The V end lost 1 base, the J end lost 8 bases, and 12 bases lay between the germline ends. CDR1 and CDR2 (germline): SGHRS, YFSETQ. This CDR3 comprises 14 residues. CDR3 in amino acids: CASSLSAVPEKLFF. The CDR3 DNA reads TGCGCCAGCAGCTTGTCGGCAGTACCCGAAAAACTGTTTTTT.

The chain links TRBV5-4 to TRBJ2-4, with 7 bases aligning to TRBD1. CDR1 and CDR2 from the germline V gene are SGHNT and YYREEE (reference sequence). There are 15 residues in the CDR3. J gave up 9 bases and V 3 bases, and 12 bases lay outside the gene matches. CDR3 in amino acids: CASSYAGTDPIIQYF. In DNA, the CDR3 is TGTGCCAGCAGCTATGCCGGGACAGATCCGATCATTCAGTACTTC.

This chain links TRBV19 with TRBJ2-2; 8 bases fit TRBD1. J was trimmed by 5 bases and V by 5 bases; bases with no gene match: 10. The CDR3 extends over 16 amino acids. Germline CDR1 is LNHDA and CDR2 is SQIVND (reference sequence). The CDR3: CASSPNSGGRTGELFF. CDR3 DNA sequence: TGTGCCAGTAGTCCCAACTCAGGGGGCCGGACCGGGGAGCTGTTTTTT. The full variable domain, rest sourced from reference TRBV19 and TRBJ2-2, is DGGITQSPKYLFRKEGQNVTLSCEQNLNHDAMYWYRQDPGQGLRLIYYSQIVNDFQKGDIAEGYSVSREKKESFPLTVTSAQKNPTAFYLCASSPNSGGRTGELFFGEGSRLTVL.

The chain is built from TRBV18 and TRBJ1-1; maybe TRBD1 (5 bases). The germline V gene encodes CDR1 KGHSH and CDR2 LQKENI. CDR3 length: 14 residues. Trimming cost V 2 bases and J 1 base, with 8 bases left between them. The CDR3 DNA follows: TGTGCCAGCTCACCAATGGGGCAGAACACTGAAGCTTTCTTT. Residues: CASSPMGQNTEAFF. Looking up the rest from reference TRBV18 and TRBJ1-1 gives the full variable domain: NAGVMQNPRHLVRRRGQEARLRCSPMKGHSHVYWYRQLPEEGLKFMVYLQKENIIDESGMPKERFSAEFPKEGPSILRIQQVVRGDSAAYFCASSPMGQNTEAFFGQGTRLTVV.

The J gene is TRBJ2-5, the V gene TRBV18; D is ambiguous. Germline assignment: CDR1 KGHSH and CDR2 LQKENI. This CDR3 spans 11 amino acids. Trimming stripped 5 bases from V and 5 bases from J, with 6 bases between. Written as DNA, the CDR3 is TGTGCCAGCTCATTTGAGGAGACCCAGTACTTC. It yields the protein CASSFEETQYF.

This chain uses TRBV18 with TRBJ1-6; possibly TRBD1 for D (5 bases). CDR1 is KGHSH, CDR2 LQKENI, per germline. Trimming left V 4 bases short and J 8 bases short, with 6 bases between. CDR3 size: 12 residues. This chain's CDR3 is CASSRGDSPLHF. In DNA form, the CDR3 reads TGTGCCAGCTCACGGGGGGATTCACCCCTCCACTTT.

The V call is TRBV24-1, the J call TRBJ2-5; D is unresolved. Germline loops: CDR1 KGHDR, CDR2 SFDVKD. Trimming pared 3 bases from V and 4 bases from J, leaving 11 bases between. CDR3 length equals 14 residues. CDR3 DNA: TGTGCCACCAGTGATCCCTCGGGCCTAGAGACCCAGTACTTC. Its translation: CATSDPSGLETQYF.

The chain combines TRBV6-5 with TRBJ1-2; tentatively, D is TRBD1 (5 bases). CDR3 size: 14 residues. Germline V gene sequence: CDR1 MNHEY, CDR2 SVGAGI. V lost 5 bases and J lost 9, with 19 bases in between. In DNA, the CDR3 is TGTGCCAGCAGTCCCTTGGGGCTGGGGGGTAGCTACACCTTC. Amino acid sequence: CASSPLGLGGSYTF.

The chain couples TRBV4-1 to TRBJ1-2; 7 bases fit TRBD1. The CDR3 covers 15 residues. V gave up 3 bases and J gave up 4 bases; unmatched junction bases: 8. The germline gives CDR1 MGHRA, CDR2 YSYEKL. This CDR3 is CASSQKQGLGYGYTF. CDR3 DNA: TGCGCCAGCAGCCAGAAACAGGGGTTGGGCTATGGCTACACCTTC.

The chain recombines TRBV6-6 with TRBJ2-1; 7 bases line up with TRBD2. Germline V gives CDR1 MNHNY, CDR2 SVGAGI (reference sequence). The CDR3 contains 13 residues. Germline trimming cut 2 bases from V and 8 bases from J; bases unmatched to any gene: 3. The DNA of the CDR3 is TGTGCCAGCAGTTACAAGACTAGCCATGAGCAGTTCTTC. It codes for CASSYKTSHEQFF.

The chain has TRBV7-8 and TRBJ1-2; D gene unclear. V dropped 5 bases and J dropped 4 bases, with 8 bases sitting between them. There are 12 residues in the CDR3. Germline V gene data show CDR1 as SGHVS and CDR2 as FQNEAQ. As DNA, the CDR3 is TGTGCCAGCAGCCCAGTTCGCTATGGCTACACCTTC. It codes for CASSPVRYGYTF.

V gene TRBV15 combines with J gene TRBJ1-5, with TRBD1 matching 7 bases. Germline CDR1 is LNHNV and CDR2 is YYDKDF (reference sequence). This CDR3 contains 15 residues. The J segment lost 2 bases and the V segment lost 1 base, leaving 2 bases of the junction unmatched. CDR3 bases: TGTGCCACCAGCAGAGGGCAGGGGGGCAATCAGCCCCAGCATTTT. As protein: CATSRGQGGNQPQHF.

The chain carries TRBV5-6 and TRBJ1-3; a weak D match, TRBD1 (5 bases). This CDR3 comprises 15 residues. V lost 6 bases and J lost 0, with 13 bases in between. From germline, CDR1 is SGHDT and CDR2 YYEEEE. Here the CDR3 reads CASIGLQGSGNTIYF. The CDR3 region has the DNA TGTGCCAGCATCGGACTTCAGGGCTCTGGAAACACCATATATTTT.

The J gene is TRBJ2-5, the V gene TRBV7-9, with 7 nucleotides matching TRBD1. The CDR3 length is 14 residues. Germline CDR1 and CDR2: SEHNR and FQNEAQ (reference sequence). V trimming: 3 bases; J trimming: 5 bases; junction bases outside the gene matches: 6. CDR3 region: CASSFSGGKETQYF. CDR3 in DNA: TGTGCCAGCAGCTTCTCAGGGGGAAAGGAGACCCAGTACTTC.

The rearrangement links TRBV6-5 to TRBJ2-2; no clear D. The germline V and J ends were trimmed by 6 bases and 5 bases, with 4 bases remaining between them. The CDR3 runs to 11 residues. Germline values: CDR1 MNHEY, CDR2 SVGAGI. In nucleotides, the CDR3 is TGTGCCAGCAGGCGGACCGGGGAGCTGTTTTTT. Its translation: CASRRTGELFF.

This clone was seen a few times. The chain combines TRBV2 with TRBJ1-4, with 9 bases that match TRBD1. Per the germline V gene, CDR1 is SNHLY and CDR2 is FYNNEI. The length of the CDR3 is 16 residues. Germline trimming cut 7 bases from V and 0 bases from J; bases unmatched to any gene: 6. CDR3 sequence (DNA): TGTGCCAGCAAGAGGGACAGGGTAACAACTAATGAAAAACTGTTTTTT. It is translated as CASKRDRVTTNEKLFF.

This clone was observed once. This chain connects TRBV19 to TRBJ2-3, with a possible D match to TRBD1 (6 bases). Trimming removed 3 bases from V and 1 base from J, with 14 bases in between. The CDR3 runs 16 residues. Germline values: CDR1 LNHDA, CDR2 SQIVND (reference sequence). CDR3 protein: CASSILGTPRTDTQYF. In nucleotides, the CDR3 is TGTGCCAGTAGTATCTTGGGGACACCACGCACAGATACGCAGTATTTT.

V gene TRBV7-9 combines with J gene TRBJ1-5, with a possible D match to TRBD1 (6 bases). The germline gives CDR1 SEHNR, CDR2 FQNEAQ (reference sequence). V was cut by 2 bases and J by 0 bases, with 11 bases left in between. This CDR3 has 16 residues. The CDR3 is CASSLSGTSSNQPQHF. CDR3 DNA sequence: TGTGCCAGCAGCTTATCGGGGACATCTAGCAATCAGCCCCAGCATTTT.